This T cell receptor (delta chain) appears in the sequencing data of a study of γδ T cells in repeated Plasmodium falciparum infection. For the study at large: Malaria-naive adults were infected with P. falciparum NF54 four times over roughly 600 days. Each infection was followed by sampling at 21 days, plus baseline and some pre-infection draws.

Vgamma9/Vdelta2+ and Vdelta2-negative gammadelta T cells were flow-sorted from PBMC for bulk sequencing. TCRdb used CATT to re-call clones from the multiplex PCR reads. The table includes roughly 86,000 delta-chain clones, 1.4% detected once. The CDR3 is 10 amino acids. Per the germline V gene, CDR1 is TSWWSYY and CDR2 is QGS. V lost 7 bases and J lost 3, with 3 bases in between. This clone was recorded many times. The same CDR3 is also encoded by other DNA sequences in this sample. The gene calls are TRDV1 and TRDJ1; D is undetermined. Material for sequencing was gamma-delta T cells from blood. This clonotype originated in a pool of human donors (malaria-infected and uninfected, not separated). The CDR3, as DNA: TGTGCTCTTGAGTCCGATAAACTCATCTTT. Its translation: CALESDKLIF.